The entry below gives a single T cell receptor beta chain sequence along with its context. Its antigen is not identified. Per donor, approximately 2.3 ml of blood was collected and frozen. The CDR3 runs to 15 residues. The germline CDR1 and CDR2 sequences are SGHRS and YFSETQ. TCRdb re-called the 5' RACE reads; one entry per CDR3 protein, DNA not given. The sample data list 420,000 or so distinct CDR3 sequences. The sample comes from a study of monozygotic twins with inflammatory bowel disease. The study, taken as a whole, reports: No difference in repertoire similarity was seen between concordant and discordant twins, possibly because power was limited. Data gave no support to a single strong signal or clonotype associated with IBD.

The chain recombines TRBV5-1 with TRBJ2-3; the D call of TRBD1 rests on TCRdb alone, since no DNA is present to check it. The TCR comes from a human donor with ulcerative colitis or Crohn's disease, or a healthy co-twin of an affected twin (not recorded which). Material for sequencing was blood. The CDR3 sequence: CASSLGQVSADTQYF. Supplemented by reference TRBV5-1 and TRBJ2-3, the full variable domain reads KAGVTQTPRYLIKTRGQQVTLSCSPISGHRSVSWYQQTPGQGLQFLFEYFSETQRNKGNFPGRFSGRQFSNSRSEMNVSTLELGDSALYLCASSLGQVSADTQYFGPGTRLTVL.